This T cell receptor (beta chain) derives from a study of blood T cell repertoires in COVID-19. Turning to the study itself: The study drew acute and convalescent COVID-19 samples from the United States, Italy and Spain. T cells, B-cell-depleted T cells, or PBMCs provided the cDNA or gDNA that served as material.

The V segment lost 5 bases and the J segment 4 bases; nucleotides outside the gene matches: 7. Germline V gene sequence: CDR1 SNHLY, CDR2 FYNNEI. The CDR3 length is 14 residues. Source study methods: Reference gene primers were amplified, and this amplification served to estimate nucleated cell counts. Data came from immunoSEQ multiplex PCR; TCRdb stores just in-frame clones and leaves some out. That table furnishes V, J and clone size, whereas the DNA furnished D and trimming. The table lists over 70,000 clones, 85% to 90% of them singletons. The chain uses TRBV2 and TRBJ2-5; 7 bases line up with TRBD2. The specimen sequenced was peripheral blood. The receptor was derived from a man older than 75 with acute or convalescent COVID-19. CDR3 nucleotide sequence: TGTGCCAGCAGTTGGGGGAGGGAGGGAGAGACCCAGTACTTC. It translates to CASSWGREGETQYF.